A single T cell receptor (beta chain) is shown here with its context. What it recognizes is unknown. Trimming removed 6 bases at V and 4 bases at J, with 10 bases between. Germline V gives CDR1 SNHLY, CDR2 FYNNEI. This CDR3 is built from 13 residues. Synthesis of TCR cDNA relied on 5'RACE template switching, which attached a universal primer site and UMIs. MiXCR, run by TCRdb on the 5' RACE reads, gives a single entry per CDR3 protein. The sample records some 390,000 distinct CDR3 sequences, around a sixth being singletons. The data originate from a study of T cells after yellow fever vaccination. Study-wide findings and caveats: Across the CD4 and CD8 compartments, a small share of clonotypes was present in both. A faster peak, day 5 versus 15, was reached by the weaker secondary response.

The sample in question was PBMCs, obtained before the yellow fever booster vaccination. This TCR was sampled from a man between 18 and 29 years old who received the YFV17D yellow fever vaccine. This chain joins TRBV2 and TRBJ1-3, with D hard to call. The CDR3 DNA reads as TGTGCCAGCAGGATTGACCGGGGAAACACCATATATTTT. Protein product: CASRIDRGNTIYF.